Included here is one TCR beta chain sequence, with context. Assay used: immunoSEQ multiplex PCR; TCRdb lists only in-frame clones, some missing. The sample comprises about 78,000 clones, 70% to 90% of which are singletons, and 15% to 20% rests with the top ten. During the collection period, no donor immune events like infections were recorded. Trimming cost V 3 bases and J 6 bases; bases outside gene matches: 8. CDR3 length: 16 amino acids. The germline gives CDR1 LNHDA, CDR2 SQIVND (reference sequence). This sample was taken from a study of identifying expanded T cells in peripheral blood. The receptor's source is a person aged 18-70 years in good health. This chain joins TRBV19 and TRBJ1-5, with 10 bases that match TRBD1. The sequencing sample was made of blood. In DNA form, the CDR3 reads TGTGCCAGTAGTATCCCAAGAGGACAGGGGGGTCAGCCCCAGCATTTT. It is translated as CASSIPRGQGGQPQHF.